This TCR beta chain comes out of a study of blood T cell repertoires in COVID-19. Across the whole study: Some COVID-19 samples were acute and others convalescent; all came from the United States, Italy and Spain. The cDNA or gDNA used as material had been derived from T cells, B-cell-depleted T cells, or PBMCs.

In the source study's methods: Amplifying reference gene primers gave estimates of nucleated cell counts. TCRdb keeps only in-frame clones here, not all; method: immunoSEQ multiplex PCR. V, J and clone size are taken as reported in that table, and D and trimming were inferred from the DNA itself. Of around 120,000 clones listed, 83% are singletons. The CDR3 spans 12 residues. V was clipped by 5 bases and J by 9 bases, with 13 bases between them. Germline assignment: CDR1 LNHDA and CDR2 SQIVND (reference sequence). J is TRBJ1-1 and V is TRBV19; possible D gene TRBD1, 5 bases. This TCR came from a man aged 80 or over with active or convalescent COVID-19. The sequenced material came from peripheral blood. The CDR3 DNA is TGTGCCAGTAGTGAGGGGAGGTTCAAAGCTTTCTTT. It is translated as CASSEGRFKAFF. The whole variable domain, remainder taken from reference TRBV19 and TRBJ1-1, is DGGITQSPKYLFRKEGQNVTLSCEQNLNHDAMYWYRQDPGQGLRLIYYSQIVNDFQKGDIAEGYSVSREKKESFPLTVTSAQKNPTAFYLCASSEGRFKAFFGQGTRLTVV.